Below, 2 T cell receptor beta chains from the same sample are listed, as sequenced in a study of blood T cell repertoires in COVID-19. Libraries were prepared by immunoSEQ multiplex PCR; TCRdb keeps only in-frame clonotypes and omits some of them. The table shows approximately 170,000 clones, with about 86% occurring only once. Material for sequencing was peripheral blood. These TCRs come from an elderly woman with acute or convalescent COVID-19.

The CDR3 DNA reads TGTGCCATCAGTGTAGACAGGGGCGAGCAGTACTTC. Protein product: CAISVDRGEQYF. J is TRBJ2-7 and V is TRBV10-3, with 8 bases matching TRBD1. Germline V gene data show CDR1 as ENHRY and CDR2 as SYGVKD. J gave up 6 bases and V 4 bases, and 2 bases lay outside the gene matches. The CDR3 consists of 12 residues.

The chain recombines TRBV28 with TRBJ2-1; 11 positions agree with TRBD2. Germline V lookup: CDR1 MDHEN, CDR2 SYDVKM. The CDR3 runs 16 residues. Unmatched junction bases numbered 8, after V lost 6 bases and J lost 4 bases. The CDR3 sequence: CASRSVGLADYNEQFF. CDR3 coding DNA: TGTGCCAGCAGGTCAGTGGGACTAGCGGATTACAATGAGCAGTTCTTC.